A selection of T cell receptor beta chains follows, all from one sample in a study of CD8 T cells in ankylosing spondylitis. From the 5' RACE reads, TCRdb called clonotypes with MiXCR, one entry per CDR3 protein. The sample holds 310,000 or so distinct CDR3 sequences, roughly 20% seen once. The sequenced sample was blood, either unsorted or a sorted T cell fraction (not recorded which). All receptors derive from a male donor with ankylosing spondylitis or in good health (not recorded which). Both conserved end residues are part of each CDR3. The D gene is left open where the match is weak. The size of a clone is reported for some rows only, either as once, few or many, or as a class for expanded clones.

TRBV15	TRBJ2-1	.	few	TGTGCCACCAGCACCGGACGGCGGAACTCCTACAATGAGCAGTTCTTC	CATSTGRRNSYNEQFF
TRBV7-3	TRBJ2-5	.	.	TGTGCCCGATGGGAGACCCAGTACTTC	CARWETQYF
TRBV12-3/TRBV12-4	TRBJ1-1	.	.	TGTGCCAGCAGTTTTCCGGGACGGCAGGGCTTTGAAGCTTTCTTT	CASSFPGRQGFEAFF
TRBV20-1	TRBJ2-1	TRBD1	few	TGCAGTGCTAGGACAGGGTCGTGGTACAATGAGCAGTTCTTC	CSARTGSWYNEQFF
TRBV11-3	TRBJ2-1	.	.	TGTGCCAGCAGCTTAGGATTCAGCGACCCCTACAATGAGCAGTTCTTC	CASSLGFSDPYNEQFF
TRBV5-1	TRBJ1-1	.	.	TGCGCCAGCAGCTTGTTCGGCCCTACAGGGATGGGGAACACTGAAGCTTTCTTT	CASSLFGPTGMGNTEAFF
TRBV3-1	TRBJ2-2	TRBD2	.	TGTGCCAGCAGCCAAGATCTAGCGGGGGGGCCGTACACCGGGGAGCTGTTTTTT	CASSQDLAGGPYTGELFF
TRBV20-1	TRBJ2-5	.	many	TGCAGTGTCGTGAGACAAGAGACCCAGTACTTC	CSVVRQETQYF
TRBV20-1	TRBJ2-3	.	.	TGCAGTGCTACTCAGGGGGGTGGAGATACGCAGTATTTT	CSATQGGGDTQYF
TRBV3-1	TRBJ2-1	.	.	TGTGCCAGCAGCCAATCGGGGGACAATGAGCAGTTCTTC	CASSQSGDNEQFF
TRBV20-1	TRBJ1-1	TRBD1	.	TGCAGTGCCCCTAGGGACAGGGAGGGATGGGACGCTGAAGCTTTCTTT	CSAPRDREGWDAEAFF
TRBV20-1	TRBJ2-3	.	many	TGCAGTCAGAGCGGGAGCACAGATACGCAGTATTTT	CSQSGSTDTQYF
TRBV11-2	TRBJ2-2	TRBD1	.	TGTGCCAGCAGCAGACAGGGCGGTGAGCTGTTTTTT	CASSRQGGELFF
TRBV20-1	TRBJ1-2	.	.	TGCAGCACGCGGGAGGGAGGATACACCTTC	CSTREGGYTF
TRBV12-3/TRBV12-4	TRBJ2-1	.	many	TGTGCCAGCACCCTATCCACAGTCATCCTATCCTACAATGAGCAGTTCTTC	CASTLSTVILSYNEQFF
TRBV10-2	TRBJ1-1	.	many	TGCGCCAGCAGGAAAACAGGGGAAGCTTTCTTT	CASRKTGEAFF
TRBV20-1	TRBJ2-1	TRBD1	few	TGCAGTGCGCCGGGACAGGGGTCCTACAATGAGCAGTTCTTC	CSAPGQGSYNEQFF
TRBV12-3/TRBV12-4	TRBJ1-2	TRBD1	.	TGTGCCAGCAGCCCGACAGGGGGCTATGGCTACACCTTC	CASSPTGGYGYTF
TRBV12-3/TRBV12-4	TRBJ1-4	.	few	TGTGCCAGCAGTTTTGGGGGGCGCAACGGGGGTGAAAAACTGTTTTTT	CASSFGGRNGGEKLFF
TRBV19	TRBJ1-5	.	.	TGTGCCAGTAGACAGGAGGGTTTGAATCAGCCCCAGCATTTT	CASRQEGLNQPQHF
TRBV23-1	TRBJ2-1	TRBD1	few	TGCGCCAGCAGTCAGCCAGGGGGATGGTTGAATGAGCAGTTCTTC	CASSQPGGWLNEQFF
TRBV5-1	TRBJ2-4	.	few	TGCGCCAGCAGCCTCGACGGGAACATTCAGTACTTC	CASSLDGNIQYF
TRBV6-5	TRBJ1-3	TRBD1	.	TGTGCCAGCAGTTCCACCCGACAGGGGGGAAACACCATATATTTT	CASSSTRQGGNTIYF
TRBV6-1	TRBJ1-5	.	.	TGTGCCAGCAGGACGGGACCACAAGTGGGTCAGCCCCAGCATTTT	CASRTGPQVGQPQHF
TRBV7-2	TRBJ2-2	TRBD2	.	TGTGCCAGCAGCTTAGCGCCTAGCGGGGAGAACGGGGAGCTGTTTTTT	CASSLAPSGENGELFF
TRBV10-3	TRBJ1-1	TRBD1	.	TGTGCCATCAAGACAGGGGGGAACACTGAAGCTTTCTTT	CAIKTGGNTEAFF
TRBV6-2/TRBV6-3	TRBJ1-5	.	.	TGTGCCAGCAGACCGACGGGAAATCAGCCCCAGCATTTT	CASRPTGNQPQHF
TRBV11-1	TRBJ2-5	TRBD2	.	TGTGCCACAGCAGAGGTCCTTAAGTTAGCGGGAGAGGTTCGAGAGACCCAGTACTTC	CATAEVLKLAGEVRETQYF
TRBV5-1	TRBJ2-1	.	.	TGCGCCAGCAGTCTGGACCGGCCCAATGAGCAGTTCTTC	CASSLDRPNEQFF
TRBV12-3/TRBV12-4	TRBJ2-4	.	.	TGTGCCAGCAGTTCATCCGCCGGGGTGACGATTAGCGCGGCCAAAAACATTCAGTACTTC	CASSSSAGVTISAAKNIQYF
TRBV5-1	TRBJ2-3	.	many	TGCGCCAGCAGCTTGGAACTGGAGTCAGATACGCAGTATTTT	CASSLELESDTQYF
TRBV6-5	TRBJ2-5	.	few	TGTGCCAGCAGTTACTCGAAAAAAAAGATACAGGAAGAAGGAGAGACCCAGTACTTC	CASSYSKKKIQEEGETQYF
TRBV7-9	TRBJ2-5	.	.	TGTACCAGCAGCTTATTCAGGGTGGGGGAGACCCAGTACTTC	CTSSLFRVGETQYF
TRBV15	TRBJ2-5	TRBD2	.	TGTGCCACCAGCAGAGATTGGGGGGCGGGGGGCGAGACCCAGTACTTC	CATSRDWGAGGETQYF
TRBV6-2/TRBV6-3	TRBJ2-3	.	.	TGTGCCAGCAGTTACCTAGTCCCCACAGATACGCAGTATTTT	CASSYLVPTDTQYF
TRBV5-1	TRBJ1-1	.	.	TGCGCCAGCAGCTTGGACGGGGGGCGGATGGCTGAAGCTTTCTTT	CASSLDGGRMAEAFF
TRBV4-2	TRBJ2-2	.	few	TGTGCCAGCAGCCAAGCTGGACGCCTGAGTACCGGGGAGCTGTTTTTT	CASSQAGRLSTGELFF
TRBV20-1	TRBJ1-3	.	once	TGCAGTGCTAAAGGGGAAACCGGTCGGAACACCATATATTTT	CSAKGETGRNTIYF
TRBV7-8	TRBJ2-3	TRBD2	few	TGTGCCAGCAGCTTAGGTAGCGGGAGAAATACGCAGTATTTT	CASSLGSGRNTQYF
TRBV4-1	TRBJ2-1	TRBD2	.	TGCGCCAGCAGCCAAGCCTTGGCGGGAGCCCTTTACAATGAGCAGTTCTTC	CASSQALAGALYNEQFF
TRBV12-3/TRBV12-4	TRBJ1-1	.	many	TGTGCCAGCAGCCCGAGGACCACAGGGATCACTGAAGCTTTCTTT	CASSPRTTGITEAFF
TRBV3-1	TRBJ2-5	TRBD2	.	TGTGCCAGCAGCCAAGTCCTAGCGGGAGTTGAGACCCAGTACTTC	CASSQVLAGVETQYF
TRBV12-3/TRBV12-4	TRBJ2-2	TRBD1	few	TGTGCCAGCAGTTTTGAGGGGGCCACCGGGGAGCTGTTTTTT	CASSFEGATGELFF
TRBV27	TRBJ2-3	.	few	TGTGCCAGCAGGCTAGGGGGAGCAGATACGCAGTATTTT	CASRLGGADTQYF
TRBV20-1	TRBJ2-1	.	.	TGCAGTGCTTGGAACGCACAAAACAATGAGCAGTTCTTC	CSAWNAQNNEQFF
TRBV15	TRBJ2-1	TRBD1	.	TGTGCCACCAGCAGACTCGAGGGACAGGGACGCAATGAGCAGTTCTTC	CATSRLEGQGRNEQFF
TRBV12-5	TRBJ2-3	TRBD1	.	TGTGCTAGTGGTTTGCCTCCGGACAGGGAGCAGTATTTT	CASGLPPDREQYF
TRBV12-3/TRBV12-4	TRBJ2-3	TRBD2	.	TGTGCCAGCAGTTTAACAGCGGGAGGGCCGGGGGGAGATACGCAGTATTTT	CASSLTAGGPGGDTQYF
TRBV15	TRBJ1-6	.	.	TGTGCCACCAGCCCGGCCAGGGGATCCTATAATTCACCCCTCCACTTT	CATSPARGSYNSPLHF
TRBV4-2	TRBJ1-2	.	few	TGTGCCAGCAGCCCTCGATTGGCAACCCAAACTTATGGCTACACCTTC	CASSPRLATQTYGYTF
TRBV3-1	TRBJ2-2	TRBD1	few	TGTGCCAGCAGCTCGGGACAGTCCACCGGGGAGCTGTTTTTT	CASSSGQSTGELFF
TRBV21-1	TRBJ2-1	.	.	TGTGCCAGCAGACCTTTGACAGGGGACAATGAGCAGTTCTTC	CASRPLTGDNEQFF
TRBV20-1	TRBJ2-1	TRBD2	many	TGCAGTGCTAGCCCAGCCCCGGGAGGTGAGCAGTTCTTC	CSASPAPGGEQFF
TRBV2	TRBJ2-2	TRBD1	.	TGTGCCAGCAGTAAGGACAGGGGAGGGACCGGGGAGCTGTTTTTT	CASSKDRGGTGELFF
TRBV10-3	TRBJ1-4	.	few	TGTGCCAGCGCACAGGGATGGAATGAAAAACTGTTTTTT	CASAQGWNEKLFF